A single sample is the source of the 32 T cell receptor beta chains below, sequenced in a study of cytomegalovirus exposure and HLA in healthy donors. The PCR contained 60 Vbeta and 13 Jbeta primers. Method: immunoSEQ multiplex PCR; TCRdb's copy keeps in-frame clones and lacks some. The sample lists about 94,000 clones, roughly 80% occurring once. The sequencing input was PBMCs. The receptors were sampled from a male donor in good health and CMV-seronegative.

The chain carries TRBV7-2 and TRBJ2-1, with a tentative D call TRBD2 (5 bases). Germline-derived CDR1 and CDR2 are SGHTA and FQGNSA. The CDR3 is made up of 14 amino acids. Trimming shortened V by 5 bases and J by 5 bases, and 13 bases separated the two germline ends. The CDR3 is CASSSHLRDNEQFF. In DNA, the CDR3 is TGTGCCAGCAGCAGCCACTTGAGGGACAATGAGCAGTTCTTC.

The chain joins TRBV27 to TRBJ1-4; D unclear. Germline V gives CDR1 MNHEY, CDR2 SMNVEV (reference sequence). Deletions cut 0 bases from V and 8 bases from J, with 10 bases between. The CDR3 is made up of 14 amino acids. In DNA form, the CDR3 reads TGTGCCAGCAGTTTATCGGGCCCATTCGAAAAACTGTTTTTT. Protein: CASSLSGPFEKLFF.

Worth noting for this clone: One end of the junction is discordant with germline, which a read error may explain. Distinct nucleotide sequences in the sample also encode this CDR3. The genes are TRBV28 and TRBJ2-7; D gene uncertain. Looked up from germline, CDR1 is MDHEN and CDR2 is SYDVKM. The CDR3 loop spans 14 amino acids. The CDR3 here is CASSFGARSYEQYF. CDR3 coding DNA: TGTGCCAGCAGTTTTGGAGCCCGGTCTTACGAGCAGTACTTT. Full variable domain (remainder filled in from reference TRBV28 and TRBJ2-7): DVKVTQSSRYLVKRTGEKVFLECVQDMDHENMFWYRQDPGLGLRLIYFSYDVKMKEKGDIPEGYSVSREKKERFSLILESASTNQTSMYLCASSFGARSYEQYFGPGTRLTVT.

CDR3 in amino acids: CASRAERLQETQYF. CDR3 DNA: TGTGCCTCGCGGGCGGAACGACTTCAAGAGACCCAGTACTTC. The chain recombines TRBV6-6 with TRBJ2-5; D perhaps matches TRBD2 (5 bases). Trimming shortened V by 11 bases and J by 2 bases, and 18 bases separated the two germline ends. The CDR3 sequence is 14 residues long. CDR1 and CDR2 from the germline V gene are MNHNY and SVGAGI (reference sequence).

This clone appeared once. The chain links TRBV6-1 to TRBJ1-4; 9 nucleotides align to TRBD1. The CDR3 runs 14 residues. V lost 6 bases to trimming and J lost 8 bases; unmatched junction nucleotides: 7. Germline loops: CDR1 MNHNS, CDR2 SASEGT. The chain's CDR3 is CASRDTGGGEKLFF. DNA for the CDR3: TGTGCCAGCAGGGATACAGGGGGCGGAGAAAAACTGTTTTTT.

The gene calls are TRBV19 and TRBJ2-1; tentative D call: TRBD1 (6 bases). Per germline, CDR1 LNHDA and CDR2 SQIVND (reference sequence). CDR3 length: 13 residues. V was cut by 9 bases and J by 7 bases, with 16 bases left in between. This CDR3 is CASSPGTTNEQFF. For the CDR3, the DNA is TGTGCCAGCTCCCCCGGGACAACGAATGAGCAGTTCTTC.

The J gene is TRBJ1-3, the V gene TRBV10-3; weak D call: TRBD1 (6 bases). Germline loops: CDR1 ENHRY, CDR2 SYGVKD. With 6 bases removed from V and 0 bases from J, the gap between germline ends came to 12 bases. The CDR3 is made up of 15 amino acids. The CDR3 reads CAIRGDTSSGNTIYF. Written as DNA, the CDR3 is TGTGCCATCAGAGGGGACACCTCCTCTGGAAACACCATATATTTT.

This clone was seen more than once but under ten times. The genes are TRBV20-1 and TRBJ2-7; 7 nucleotides align to TRBD1. The CDR3 sequence is 11 residues long. Germline-derived CDR1 and CDR2 are DFQATT and SNEGSKA (reference sequence). With 8 bases clipped from V and 5 bases from J, the junction kept 6 bases outside the gene matches. The CDR3 region is CSTYRGHEQYF. In DNA, the CDR3 is TGCAGTACCTACAGGGGACACGAGCAGTACTTC.

The chain employs TRBV19 and TRBJ2-1; D is uncertain. With 6 bases removed from V and 2 bases from J, the gap between germline ends came to 5 bases. The V gene's germline CDR1 is LNHDA and CDR2 SQIVND (reference sequence). The CDR3 covers 12 residues. The CDR3 DNA sequence: TGTGCCAGTAGAACAGCCTACAATGAGCAGTTCTTC. Residues: CASRTAYNEQFF.

This clone was detected once. The chain has TRBV11-2 and TRBJ1-2; TRBD1 might be the D (5 bases). Germline V gives CDR1 SGHAT, CDR2 FQNNGV. This CDR3 is built from 12 residues. Trimming took off 2 bases at V and 8 bases at J, with 9 bases between the two ends. The CDR3 DNA is TGTGCCAGCAGCTTAAACCAGGGCGGCTACACCTTC. Protein sequence: CASSLNQGGYTF.

The chain is built from TRBV30 and TRBJ1-5, with D perhaps TRBD1 (5 bases). Germline V gene data show CDR1 as GTSNPN and CDR2 as SVGIG (reference sequence). The CDR3 totals 14 residues. The V and J ends lost 0 bases and 6 bases respectively, with 12 bases between them. Here the CDR3 reads CAWSVPREGQPQHF. The CDR3 DNA sequence: TGTGCCTGGAGTGTACCCAGGGAAGGTCAGCCCCAGCATTTT. The variable domain in full, completed from reference TRBV30 and TRBJ1-5, reads SQTIHQWPATLVQPVGSPLSLECTVEGTSNPNLYWYRQAAGRGLQLLFYSVGIGQISSEVPQNLSASRPQDRQFILSSKKLLLSDSGFYLCAWSVPREGQPQHFGDGTRLSIL.

This clone was seen just once. The chain employs TRBV6-6 and TRBJ2-7; D possibly corresponds to TRBD2 (5 bases). CDR1 is MNHNY and CDR2 is SVGAGI in the germline V gene (reference sequence). V lost 10 bases, J lost 0 bases, and 19 bases lay in between. The CDR3 totals 15 residues. In DNA, the CDR3 is TGTGCCACCCAATCCGGGGTGCTAAGCTCCTACGAGCAGTACTTC. This translates into CATQSGVLSSYEQYF.

The chain links TRBV28 to TRBJ2-7, with 8 bases lining up with TRBD1. Germline-derived CDR1 and CDR2 are MDHEN and SYDVKM. V lost 7 bases, J lost 4 bases, and 15 bases stayed unmatched. This CDR3 region has 16 residues. The CDR3 sequence: CASTTRGGTGLYEQYF. CDR3 bases: TGTGCCAGCACCACACGAGGGGGGACAGGACTTTACGAGCAGTACTTC. Complete variable domain (other parts from reference TRBV28 and TRBJ2-7): DVKVTQSSRYLVKRTGEKVFLECVQDMDHENMFWYRQDPGLGLRLIYFSYDVKMKEKGDIPEGYSVSREKKERFSLILESASTNQTSMYLCASTTRGGTGLYEQYFGPGTRLTVT.

This clone appeared a few times. V usage is TRBV5-8 and J usage is TRBJ2-3, with unresolved D. V was clipped by 1 base and J by 1 base, with 7 bases between them. This CDR3 region has 14 residues. CDR1 and CDR2 from the germline V gene are SGHTS and YDEGEE. The CDR3 sequence: CASSLLSGTDTQYF. The CDR3 coding sequence is TGTGCCAGCAGCTTGTTGAGTGGCACAGATACGCAGTATTTT.

This sequence joins TRBV5-1 and TRBJ2-1; perhaps TRBD1 as D (6 bases). Germline-derived CDR1 and CDR2 are SGHRS and YFSETQ. Trimming stripped 6 bases from V and 4 bases from J, with 20 bases between. This CDR3 contains 16 residues. The CDR3 spells CASTRQAGSGYNEQFF. CDR3 in DNA: TGCGCCAGCACCCGACAGGCCGGCTCTGGGTACAATGAGCAGTTCTTC.

The chain joins TRBV4-1 to TRBJ1-1; 11 bases align to TRBD1. This CDR3 spans 16 amino acids. Germline loops: CDR1 MGHRA, CDR2 YSYEKL. Unmatched junction bases numbered 7, after V lost 4 bases and J lost 3 bases. CDR3 DNA sequence: TGCGCCAGCAGCCTCGGACAGGGGGCAGTTGACACTGAAGCTTTCTTT. This encodes CASSLGQGAVDTEAFF.

The V and J genes are TRBV6-5 and TRBJ1-4, with D uncertain. Per germline, CDR1 MNHEY and CDR2 SVGAGI. Trimming pared 2 bases from V and 0 bases from J, leaving 10 bases between. This CDR3 spans 16 amino acids. CDR3 in DNA: TGTGCCAGCAGTTACCAGGTGTGGGCAACTAATGAAAAACTGTTTTTT. Encoded protein: CASSYQVWATNEKLFF.

This clone has a single count. The chain couples TRBV9 to TRBJ2-2; D is unclear. The germline V gene has CDR1 SGDLS and CDR2 YYNGEE. This CDR3 contains 14 residues. V lost 3 bases, J lost 0 bases, and 6 bases lay in between. In DNA form, the CDR3 reads TGTGCCAGCAGCGCAGAAACGAACACCGGGGAGCTGTTTTTT. This encodes CASSAETNTGELFF.

This clone was seen a handful of times. The V gene is TRBV5-1, the J gene TRBJ2-3, with TRBD1 matching 7 bases. CDR1 and CDR2 (germline): SGHRS, YFSETQ. J was trimmed by 1 base and V by 2 bases; bases with no gene match: 1. The CDR3 has 14 residues. CDR3 amino acids: CASSFGTGTDTQYF. CDR3 bases: TGCGCCAGCAGCTTTGGGACAGGCACAGATACGCAGTATTTT.

The chain couples TRBV5-4 to TRBJ2-1; maybe TRBD2 (6 bases). The CDR3 is made up of 18 amino acids. Per germline, CDR1 SGHNT and CDR2 YYREEE (reference sequence). Trimming removed 4 bases at V and 2 bases at J, with 22 bases between. In DNA form, the CDR3 reads TGTGCCAGCAGCCCAGTGACAATAGCGGAGATTACCTACAATGAGCAGTTCTTC. Translation: CASSPVTIAEITYNEQFF.

The chain combines TRBV6-1 with TRBJ1-1; TRBD1 is a possible D gene (5 bases). Trimming removed 5 bases from V and 4 bases from J, with 14 bases in between. The V gene's germline CDR1 is MNHNS and CDR2 SASEGT. This CDR3 is 14 amino acids long. This chain's CDR3 is CASSPGVPSTEAFF. The CDR3, as DNA: TGTGCCAGCAGTCCGGGGGTCCCCAGCACTGAAGCTTTCTTT.

The chain recombines TRBV5-1 with TRBJ1-4, with D tentatively TRBD1 (6 bases). The V end lost 0 bases, the J end lost 3 bases, and 9 bases lay between the germline ends. The CDR3 consists of 15 residues. CDR1 and CDR2 (germline): SGHRS, YFSETQ. Here the CDR3 reads CASSLGGQPNEKLFF. In DNA form, the CDR3 reads TGCGCCAGCAGCTTGGGGGGACAACCTAATGAAAAACTGTTTTTT. The full variable domain, rest sourced from reference TRBV5-1 and TRBJ1-4, is KAGVTQTPRYLIKTRGQQVTLSCSPISGHRSVSWYQQTPGQGLQFLFEYFSETQRNKGNFPGRFSGRQFSNSRSEMNVSTLELGDSALYLCASSLGGQPNEKLFFGSGTQLSVL.

This clone was recorded only once. A junction boundary mismatches the germline segment, possibly from a read error. The V call is TRBV30, the J call TRBJ2-3; TRBD1 might be the D (5 bases). CDR1 is GTSNPN, CDR2 SVGIG, per germline (reference sequence). The CDR3 is 14 amino acids. The CDR3 here is CACSAGFRTDTQYF. CDR3 DNA: TGTGCCTGTAGTGCAGGGTTTAGAACAGATACGCAGTATTTT.

V is TRBV11-2 and J is TRBJ2-2; TRBD1 matches at 9 bases. Unmatched junction bases numbered 7, after V lost 4 bases and J lost 7 bases. Per the germline V gene, CDR1 is SGHAT and CDR2 is FQNNGV. This CDR3 has 15 amino acids. The CDR3 loop reads CASSSGQGFVGELFF. The CDR3 nucleotides are TGTGCCAGCAGCTCTGGACAGGGGTTTGTCGGGGAGCTGTTTTTT.

The V and J genes are TRBV5-1 and TRBJ2-2, with D possibly TRBD2 on 6 matching bases. V shed 7 bases and J shed 5 bases, with 15 bases lying between them. Germline assignment: CDR1 SGHRS and CDR2 YFSETQ. The CDR3 runs 14 residues. CDR3 residues: CASRSDAGTGELFF. The CDR3 nucleotides are TGCGCCAGCCGGTCCGACGCGGGAACCGGGGAGCTGTTTTTT. The full variable domain, rest sourced from reference TRBV5-1 and TRBJ2-2, is KAGVTQTPRYLIKTRGQQVTLSCSPISGHRSVSWYQQTPGQGLQFLFEYFSETQRNKGNFPGRFSGRQFSNSRSEMNVSTLELGDSALYLCASRSDAGTGELFFGEGSRLTVL.

The chain combines TRBV9 with TRBJ2-3; tentative D call: TRBD2 (6 bases). The V gene's germline CDR1 is SGDLS and CDR2 YYNGEE. Trimming removed 3 bases from V and 6 bases from J, with 17 bases in between. The CDR3 has 15 residues. CDR3 sequence: CASSERVAGSDTQYF. The CDR3 DNA is TGTGCCAGCAGCGAAAGGGTGGCGGGGTCTGATACGCAGTATTTT. Based on the CDR3 plus reference TRBV9 and TRBJ2-3, the full variable domain is DSGVTQTPKHLITATGQRVTLRCSPRSGDLSVYWYQQSLDQGLQFLIQYYNGEERAKGNILERFSAQQFPDLHSELNLSSLELGDSALYFCASSERVAGSDTQYFGPGTRLTVL.

This clone was counted between two and nine times. The chain combines TRBV7-3 with TRBJ2-1; 7 bases map to TRBD1. The ends lost 4 bases at V and 10 bases at J; junction bases unmatched: 4. The germline gives CDR1 SGHTA, CDR2 FQGTGA. The CDR3 is 12 residues long. This CDR3 reads CASSSTGYEQFF. The CDR3 DNA follows: TGTGCCAGCAGCTCGACAGGGTACGAGCAGTTCTTC.

The chain carries TRBV5-1 and TRBJ1-1, with D maybe TRBD1 (6 bases). The V gene's germline CDR1 is SGHRS and CDR2 YFSETQ. CDR3 length: 14 amino acids. The V end was cut by 8 bases, the J end by 0 bases, with 14 bases between. CDR3: CASCPGHMNTEAFF. The CDR3 nucleotides read TGCGCCAGTTGTCCGGGACACATGAACACTGAAGCTTTCTTT.

This sequence joins TRBV27 and TRBJ2-2, with D uncertain. Germline V lookup: CDR1 MNHEY, CDR2 SMNVEV (reference sequence). The CDR3 has 14 amino acids. Deletions cut 5 bases from V and 1 base from J, with 8 bases between. The CDR3 is CASSPLRNTGELFF. CDR3 in DNA: TGTGCCAGCAGTCCCCTACGGAACACCGGGGAGCTGTTTTTT.

The chain is built from TRBV28 and TRBJ1-1, with D maybe TRBD1 (5 bases). The CDR3 consists of 13 residues. Trimming left V 7 bases short and J 7 bases short, with 16 bases between. The germline gives CDR1 MDHEN, CDR2 SYDVKM. The CDR3 DNA sequence: TGTGCCAGCATTCTAAGGCGGCAGGGTGAAGCTTTCTTT. Translated: CASILRRQGEAFF.

This clone was seen a few times. V gene TRBV10-3 combines with J gene TRBJ2-3; D gene uncertain. This CDR3 comprises 12 residues. In germline, CDR1 is ENHRY, CDR2 SYGVKD. Trimming shortened V by 6 bases and J by 0 bases, and 4 bases separated the two germline ends. The CDR3 bases are TGTGCCATCAGGGCTAGCACAGATACGCAGTATTTT. It is translated as CAIRASTDTQYF.

This chain joins TRBV19 and TRBJ2-1; the D gene is possibly TRBD1 (6 bases). The CDR3 has 15 amino acids. The germline gives CDR1 LNHDA, CDR2 SQIVND (reference sequence). V lost 6 bases and J lost 0, with 12 bases in between. The DNA for the CDR3 is TGTGCCAGTAGACTCGACAGGAGCTCCTACAATGAGCAGTTCTTC. Its protein product is CASRLDRSSYNEQFF.